A single sample gave rise to the 32 T cell receptor beta chains below, sequenced in a study of metastatic and nonmetastatic thyroid tumors. Thyroid surgery took place with no prior treatment in any patient. TCRdb redid the clone calls on the PCR reads using MiXCR. Of about 39,000 clones in the sample, about 19% were seen once. Sequencing was carried out using tumor tissue. These receptors came from a female donor with papillary thyroid cancer or a benign thyroid nodule (not recorded which). Some clones in this sample may be carry-over from other donors' samples.

Of note for this clone: A clone one base away is much larger, so this may be a read error. This chain uses TRBV6-1 with TRBJ1-4; tentative D call: TRBD1 (5 bases). V lost 7 bases to trimming and J lost 5 bases, with 14 bases between them. Germline V gives CDR1 MNHNS, CDR2 SASEGT. The CDR3 extends over 14 amino acids. The CDR3 here is CASIPTARNEKLFF. The CDR3 DNA reads as TGTGCCAGCATCCCGACAGCACGAAATGAAAAACTGTTTTTT.

This clone has just a few counts. This chain connects TRBV7-8 to TRBJ2-7; a weak D match, TRBD1 (6 bases). Germline loops: CDR1 SGHVS, CDR2 FQNEAQ. Trimming removed 8 bases from V and 3 bases from J, with 11 bases in between. The CDR3 is made up of 12 amino acids. CDR3 residues: CASGRTDYEQYF. The CDR3 DNA is TGTGCCAGCGGTCGGACAGACTACGAGCAGTACTTC.

The chain recombines TRBV2 with TRBJ1-1; 8 nucleotides align to TRBD1. CDR1 is SNHLY, CDR2 FYNNEI, per germline. With 6 bases clipped from V and 3 bases from J, the junction kept 6 bases outside the gene matches. This CDR3 is 14 amino acids long. CDR3 sequence: CASSAQGAYTEAFF. For the CDR3, the DNA is TGTGCCAGCAGCGCGCAGGGGGCCTACACTGAAGCTTTCTTT. The full variable domain, in which reference TRBV2 and TRBJ1-1 provide the parts outside the CDR3, is EPEVTQTPSHQVTQMGQEVILRCVPISNHLYFYWYRQILGQKVEFLVSFYNNEISEKSEIFDDQFSVERPDGSNFTLKIRSTKLEDSAMYFCASSAQGAYTEAFFGQGTRLTVV.

The chain links TRBV28 to TRBJ2-7, with 7 positions matching TRBD1. The ends lost 2 bases at V and 13 bases at J; junction bases unmatched: 17. CDR3 length: 15 residues. Looked up from germline, CDR1 is MDHEN and CDR2 is SYDVKM. In DNA form, the CDR3 reads TGTGCCAGCAGTTTAATGGGACAGAGCTACTACGATCATTACTTC. Its protein product is CASSLMGQSYYDHYF.

This clone showed up many times. The chain employs TRBV7-9 and TRBJ2-7; D is undetermined. The CDR3 is 12 amino acids. V was cut by 5 bases and J by 6 bases, with 11 bases left in between. Germline V CDR1 and CDR2: SEHNR, FQNEAQ (reference sequence). The CDR3 loop is CASSPGLREQYF. The CDR3 DNA sequence: TGTGCCAGCAGCCCTGGCCTGCGCGAGCAGTACTTC.

This clone was counted only a few times. A much larger clonotype is one base distant, so this may be a read error. The rearrangement uses TRBV30 and TRBJ1-3; the D is unclear. The germline V and J ends were trimmed by 5 bases and 7 bases, with 9 bases remaining between them. CDR1 and CDR2 (germline): GTSNPN, SVGIG (reference sequence). This CDR3 has 11 residues. CDR3 in amino acids: CAWGLGNTIYF. The CDR3, as DNA: TGTGCCTGGGGCCTCGGTAACACCATATATTTT.

This clone was observed many times. In the same sample, other DNA sequences code for this CDR3. This chain connects TRBV7-9 to TRBJ2-2; no reliable D call. Trimming cost V 2 bases and J 4 bases, with 5 bases left between them. The germline CDR1 and CDR2 sequences are SEHNR and FQNEAQ (reference sequence). The CDR3 contains 13 residues. This chain's CDR3 is CASSLFITGELFF. In DNA, the CDR3 is TGTGCCAGCAGCTTATTTATCACCGGGGAGCTGTTTTTT.

This clone was seen ten or more times. The V call is TRBV18, the J call TRBJ1-3; D may be TRBD1 (5 bases). CDR3 length: 16 amino acids. Germline V gives CDR1 KGHSH, CDR2 LQKENI. The V end lost 6 bases, the J end lost 0 bases, and 15 bases lay between the germline ends. CDR3 amino acids: CASSSDWGYSGNTIYF. CDR3 bases: TGTGCCAGCTCGTCGGATTGGGGGTACTCTGGAAACACCATATATTTT.

The genes are TRBV19 and TRBJ2-7, with a weak D call TRBD1 (6 bases). The germline V gene has CDR1 LNHDA and CDR2 SQIVND (reference sequence). V was cut by 5 bases and J by 3 bases, with 11 bases left in between. The CDR3 covers 13 residues. The CDR3, as DNA: TGTGCCAGTAGTCCCCTGGACAGCTACGAGCAGTACTTC. Translation gives CASSPLDSYEQYF.

V and J are TRBV20-1 and TRBJ2-3; 9 bases are a match to TRBD2. There are 14 residues in the CDR3. Germline V CDR1 and CDR2: DFQATT, SNEGSKA (reference sequence). Trimming took 5 bases from V and 1 from J; bases not matched to a gene: 4. CDR3 loop: CSALAGEGTDTQYF. The CDR3 DNA follows: TGCAGTGCTTTAGCGGGAGAGGGCACAGATACGCAGTATTTT.

Many counts were recorded for this clone. The chain is built from TRBV6-1 and TRBJ2-1; no clear D. V lost 7 bases and J 3 bases, leaving 16 bases between the germline ends. In germline, CDR1 is MNHNS, CDR2 SASEGT. This CDR3 is built from 15 residues. The CDR3 region has the DNA TGTGCCAGCAATATATGGTATGGCATCTACAATGAGCAGTTCTTC. Amino acids: CASNIWYGIYNEQFF.

This clone was counted between two and nine times. The CDR3 reads CASSGKRQGGQETQYF. CDR3 bases: TGTGCCAGCAGCGGGAAACGACAGGGAGGGCAAGAGACCCAGTACTTC. This chain uses TRBV5-4 with TRBJ2-5; D is perhaps TRBD1 or TRBD2 (7 bases each). This CDR3 comprises 16 residues. CDR1 SGHNT and CDR2 YYREEE come from the germline V gene (reference sequence). The ends were cut back, 4 bases at V and 2 bases at J, with 18 bases in the middle.

This clone was counted many times. V is TRBV5-6 and J is TRBJ1-5, with unresolved D. CDR3 length: 15 residues. Trimming took off 3 bases at V and 0 bases at J, with 10 bases between the two ends. Germline V gene lookup returns CDR1 SGHDT and CDR2 YYEEEE. CDR3 nucleotides: TGTGCCAGCAGCTCTACATTACATAGCAATCAGCCCCAGCATTTT. This gives the protein CASSSTLHSNQPQHF. The full variable domain, rest sourced from reference TRBV5-6 and TRBJ1-5, is DAGVTQSPTHLIKTRGQQVTLRCSPKSGHDTVSWYQQALGQGPQFIFQYYEEEERQRGNFPDRFSGHQFPNYSSELNVNALLLGDSALYLCASSSTLHSNQPQHFGDGTRLSIL.

The rearrangement uses TRBV7-6 and TRBJ1-2; possible D gene TRBD1, 6 bases. This CDR3 region has 14 residues. Trimming pared 10 bases from V and 0 bases from J, leaving 15 bases between. In germline, CDR1 is SGHVS, CDR2 FNYEAQ. The CDR3 protein is CAIIADRANYGYTF. The CDR3 DNA is TGTGCCATCATCGCGGACAGAGCTAACTATGGCTACACCTTC.

A note on this clone: A read error is possible here, since a much larger clone lies one base away. This chain joins TRBV11-2 and TRBJ2-4; no clear D gene. V was trimmed by 2 bases and J by 8 bases, leaving 10 bases between them. This CDR3 has 13 amino acids. Looked up from germline, CDR1 is SGHAT and CDR2 is FQNNGV. The CDR3 sequence: CASSLRARYIQYF. The CDR3 bases are TGTGCCAGCAGCTTAAGAGCGAGGTACATTCAGTACTTC.

At least ten counts were recorded for this clone. The genes are TRBV6-4 and TRBJ2-1; D ambiguous. The CDR3 consists of 17 residues. V shed 0 bases and J shed 0 bases, with 12 bases lying between them. Looked up from germline, CDR1 is MRHNA and CDR2 is SNTAGT. The CDR3 bases are TGTGCCAGCAGTGACTCGCTGGCGGTGAGCTCCTACAATGAGCAGTTCTTC. Translated: CASSDSLAVSSYNEQFF.

The table lists this clone with many counts. The same CDR3 is also encoded by other DNA sequences in this sample. This chain uses TRBV18 with TRBJ1-4; the D is unclear. CDR1 is KGHSH and CDR2 is LQKENI in the germline V gene. Trimming removed 2 bases from V and 4 bases from J, with 5 bases in between. The CDR3 has 13 residues. CDR3 sequence (DNA): TGTGCCAGCTCACCAAAGGGTAATGAAAAACTGTTTTTT. Translating gives CASSPKGNEKLFF.

This clone occurred once. This chain joins TRBV30 and TRBJ2-7, with 8 bases aligning to TRBD1. The J segment lost 4 bases and the V segment lost 5 bases, leaving 13 bases of the junction unmatched. This CDR3 spans 15 amino acids. The V gene's germline CDR1 is GTSNPN and CDR2 SVGIG (reference sequence). The CDR3 reads CAWDSGGRGKYEQYF. Here the CDR3 DNA reads TGTGCCTGGGATTCAGGGGGCAGGGGGAAATACGAGCAGTACTTC.

Details on this clone: The junction does not match germline at one end; this may be a read error. The chain couples TRBV6-5 to TRBJ2-3; no definite D call. Germline-derived CDR1 and CDR2 are MNHEY and SVGAGI. The CDR3 runs to 14 residues. The CDR3 loop is CSSSYIRGTDTQYF. The CDR3 nucleotides are TGTTCCAGCAGTTATATTAGGGGCACAGATACGCAGTATTTT.

The sample holds many counts of this clone. The genes are TRBV20-1 and TRBJ2-1; D ambiguous. Germline CDR1 and CDR2: DFQATT and SNEGSKA (reference sequence). This CDR3 has 15 amino acids. Trimming stripped 0 bases from V and 5 bases from J, with 14 bases between. CDR3: CSARDFSKPHNEQFF. In DNA form, the CDR3 reads TGCAGTGCTAGAGATTTTTCAAAACCCCACAATGAGCAGTTCTTC.

At least ten counts were recorded for this clone. The chain recombines TRBV19 with TRBJ2-3; 9 bases line up with TRBD2. Looked up from germline, CDR1 is LNHDA and CDR2 is SQIVND (reference sequence). The junction had 6 bases not matched to a gene; V was cut back by 6 bases and J by 2 bases. CDR3 length equals 15 residues. The CDR3 spells CASSTGLADTDTQYF. CDR3 DNA: TGTGCCAGTAGCACGGGACTAGCAGACACAGATACGCAGTATTTT.

In this sample, this clone turned up many times. The V gene is TRBV24-1, the J gene TRBJ2-6; D unresolved. Germline-derived CDR1 and CDR2 are KGHDR and SFDVKD. The CDR3 contains 17 residues. Trimming left V 3 bases short and J 0 bases short, with 11 bases between. The chain's CDR3 is CATSDSGRFSGANVLTF. CDR3 nucleotide sequence: TGTGCCACCAGTGATAGTGGGCGATTCTCTGGGGCCAACGTCCTGACTTTC.

This clone was counted ten times or more. V usage is TRBV5-1 and J usage is TRBJ1-3; no reliable D call. V lost 3 bases, J lost 1 base, and 11 bases lay in between. Germline V gene lookup returns CDR1 SGHRS and CDR2 YFSETQ. The CDR3 contains 15 residues. The CDR3 region has the DNA TGCGCCAGCAGCTCGGGCCATACATCTGGAAACACCATATATTTT. Its translation: CASSSGHTSGNTIYF.

This clone was seen at least ten times. The DNA of the CDR3 is TGTGCCAGCAGCCTAAACCGACTAGCGGGAGGGATTAACACCGGGGAGCTGTTTTTT. Amino acid sequence: CASSLNRLAGGINTGELFF. The chain joins TRBV7-3 to TRBJ2-2, with 14 bases that match TRBD2. CDR1 SGHTA and CDR2 FQGTGA come from the germline V gene. This CDR3 contains 19 residues. J gave up 2 bases and V 5 bases, and 10 bases lay outside the gene matches.

This clone came up many times. One junction end does not reproduce the germline sequence, and a read error may be involved. The chain recombines TRBV7-7 with TRBJ2-2; D is possibly TRBD2 (6 bases). CDR3 length equals 14 residues. Germline loops: CDR1 SSHAT, CDR2 FNYEAQ (reference sequence). The CDR3 protein is CASSPTGGAGELFF. As DNA, the CDR3 is TGTGCTAGCAGCCCTACCGGGGGAGCCGGGGAGCTGTTTTTT.

This clone was detected many times. The gene calls are TRBV5-1 and TRBJ1-4; TRBD1 matches 8 bases. The junction had 18 bases not matched to a gene; V was cut back by 0 bases and J by 8 bases. CDR1 and CDR2 (germline): SGHRS, YFSETQ. The CDR3 sequence is 19 residues long. CDR3 coding DNA: TGCGCCAGCAGCTTGGGAATGACAGGGGTTTTCACAGGGAGCGAAAAACTGTTTTTT. Translating gives CASSLGMTGVFTGSEKLFF.

This chain uses TRBV7-8 with TRBJ2-5; 8 bases line up with TRBD1. J gave up 1 base and V 5 bases, and 12 bases lay outside the gene matches. CDR3 length equals 17 residues. CDR1 is SGHVS and CDR2 is FQNEAQ in the germline V gene. CDR3 in amino acids: CASSARTGSGVQETQYF. The DNA for the CDR3 is TGTGCCAGCAGCGCCAGGACAGGGAGTGGAGTCCAAGAGACCCAGTACTTC.

As concerns this clone: A much larger clone lies a single base off, so this may be a read error. This chain joins TRBV18 and TRBJ2-5; either TRBD1 or TRBD2 may supply D (6 bases each). Trimming removed 1 base from V and 7 bases from J, with 19 bases in between. The germline CDR1 and CDR2 sequences are KGHSH and LQKENI. The CDR3 sequence is 16 residues long. CDR3 DNA sequence: TGTGCCAGCTCACCACACGCTGGACCGTCGGGGGCGACCCAGTACTTC. Translated, it gives CASSPHAGPSGATQYF. Together with reference TRBV18 and TRBJ2-5, the CDR3 gives the full variable domain: NAGVMQNPRHLVRRRGQEARLRCSPMKGHSHVYWYRQLPEEGLKFMVYLQKENIIDESGMPKERFSAEFPKEGPSILRIQQVVRGDSAAYFCASSPHAGPSGATQYFGPGTRLLVL.

There are many counts of this clone. The rearrangement uses TRBV10-3 and TRBJ1-2, with D perhaps matching TRBD1 (5 bases). The CDR3 has 12 amino acids. Trimming left V 10 bases short and J 4 bases short, with 13 bases between. Germline V lookup: CDR1 ENHRY, CDR2 SYGVKD. The CDR3 is CATLGGFYGYTF. In DNA form, the CDR3 reads TGTGCCACCCTGGGGGGGTTCTATGGCTACACCTTC.

This clone was observed at least ten times. This chain links TRBV12-5 with TRBJ2-3; the match to TRBD1 covers 9 bases. CDR1 is LGHNT, CDR2 FRNRAP, per germline. V lost 5 bases to trimming and J lost 4 bases; unmatched junction nucleotides: 7. The CDR3 covers 15 residues. The CDR3 nucleotides read TGTGCTAGTGGTGCCGGGACAGGGTTCTCAGATACGCAGTATTTT. Its translation: CASGAGTGFSDTQYF.

In this sample, this clone turned up many times. This chain uses TRBV4-3 with TRBJ2-1; 11 bases align to TRBD2. The CDR3 extends over 16 amino acids. Germline CDR1 reads LGHNA; CDR2 reads YSLEER. V lost 3 bases and J lost 5; bases outside the gene matches: 6. CDR3 in DNA: TGCGCCAGCAGCCATACACTAGCGGGAGCGCACAATGAGCAGTTCTTC. Amino acid sequence: CASSHTLAGAHNEQFF.

This clone was found many times. This may arise from a read error, as a much more abundant clone is one base away. The rearrangement joins TRBV6-1 to TRBJ2-7, with D possibly matching TRBD1 (5 bases). This CDR3 spans 17 amino acids. CDR1 MNHNS and CDR2 SASEGT come from the germline V gene. Trimming cost V 6 bases and J 3 bases, with 24 bases left between them. CDR3 amino acids: CASSARGAGGPIYEQYF. CDR3 sequence (DNA): TGTGCCAGCAGCGCAAGGGGCGCAGGCGGACCTATCTACGAGCAGTACTTC.